Listed below are T cell receptor beta chains from one sample, sequenced in a study of T-cell memory formation after mild COVID-19. MiXCR, applied by TCRdb to the 5' RACE reads, yields one record per CDR3 protein. Seen here are 450,000 to 650,000 distinct CDR3 sequences, less than 25% observed once, and the top ten hold approximately 8.4%. Sequencing input: PBMCs or a T cell subset sorted from them (not recorded which). These receptors all come from an adult woman who had mild COVID-19 (a few samples of this study predate the infection). Cell type and time point are not known. The CDR3 runs from the conserved cysteine through the conserved F or W. Fields, in order: CDR3 DNA, CDR3 protein, D gene, J gene, clone size, V gene. D genes are given only for firm matches. For some rows the clone size is stated as once, few or many, or as a class when expanded; others skip it.

TGTGCCAGCAGTATCTACCCGGGCAGCTCCTACGAGCAGTACTTC,CASSIYPGSSYEQYF,-,TRBJ2-7,few,TRBV6-4
TGTGCCAGCGATCTGGGACTAGCGGGAGTCGGCGCCTACAATGAGCAGTTCTTC,CASDLGLAGVGAYNEQFF,TRBD2,TRBJ2-1,many,TRBV2
TGTGCCAGCAGTAAGGCGCTATCCAACTACGAGCAGTACTTC,CASSKALSNYEQYF,-,TRBJ2-7,few,TRBV28
TGTGCCACCAGCAGAGGGGGGACAGGGGTGTACAATGAGCAGTTCTTC,CATSRGGTGVYNEQFF,TRBD1,TRBJ2-1,few,TRBV15
TGTGCCAGCAGCTGGGGACAGACCTCACCCCTCCACTTT,CASSWGQTSPLHF,TRBD1,TRBJ1-6,-,TRBV5-6
TGTGCCAGCAGCGACAGGCCCTATAATTCACCCCTCCACTTT,CASSDRPYNSPLHF,-,TRBJ1-6,once,TRBV12-3/TRBV12-4
TGCGCCAGCAGCCAAGCCCCAGGGGGTCGGAGCAATCAGCCCCAGCATTTT,CASSQAPGGRSNQPQHF,TRBD1,TRBJ1-5,-,TRBV4-1
TGTGCCACCAGCAGAGAAGCGGGGGCCTACAATGAGCAGTTCTTC,CATSREAGAYNEQFF,TRBD2,TRBJ2-1,few,TRBV15
TGTGCCAGCCTAATTCACGGTGAAAAACTGTTTTTT,CASLIHGEKLFF,-,TRBJ1-4,-,TRBV6-5
TGTGCCAGCAGTTTATCCCGCCCGGTCGAGCAGTACTTC,CASSLSRPVEQYF,-,TRBJ2-7,few,TRBV27
TGTGCCAGCAGTCACGGGGGGTCCGGCGGGAAAAAGACCCAGTACTTC,CASSHGGSGGKKTQYF,TRBD2,TRBJ2-5,-,TRBV27
TGTGCCACCAGCAGAGGGGTTGGGCAGGGGGCGAATGAGCAGTTCTTC,CATSRGVGQGANEQFF,TRBD1,TRBJ2-1,-,TRBV15
TGTGCCAGCAGTTCTCGGACTAGCGGGTACTACAATGAGCAGTTCTTC,CASSSRTSGYYNEQFF,TRBD2,TRBJ2-1,many,TRBV12-3/TRBV12-4
TGTGCCAGCAGGTACAGGGGACGAGAAGAAAAACTGTTTTTT,CASRYRGREEKLFF,TRBD1,TRBJ1-4,few,TRBV3-1
TGTGCCAGCAGCTTATTAGGTCGGACCGGGGAGCTGTTTTTT,CASSLLGRTGELFF,-,TRBJ2-2,-,TRBV7-7
TGCGCCAGCAGCTTAACGGGACAGAGCCTATATGGCTACACCTTC,CASSLTGQSLYGYTF,TRBD1,TRBJ1-2,few,TRBV5-1
TGTGCCAGCAGTTACGGTTCGGGGGGGCGGCCTGAAGCTTTCTTT,CASSYGSGGRPEAFF,-,TRBJ1-1,-,TRBV6-5
TGTGCCAGCAGGGGTAGCGGGGCATACACAGATACGCAGTATTTT,CASRGSGAYTDTQYF,TRBD2,TRBJ2-3,few,TRBV11-3
TGTGCCAGCAGCTCCGAAGGGGCCACTAGCACAGATACGCAGTATTTT,CASSSEGATSTDTQYF,-,TRBJ2-3,-,TRBV7-6
TGTGCCAGTACTCCGGGACTAGCGGGAGCGGGAGAGCAGTTCTTC,CASTPGLAGAGEQFF,TRBD2,TRBJ2-1,few,TRBV12-3/TRBV12-4
TGTGCCACCAGGGGGACTTTAGCGAACAATGAGCAGTTCTTC,CATRGTLANNEQFF,-,TRBJ2-1,few,TRBV24-1
TGTGCCAGCAGCCCCGCCCGACTAGCGGGTAATACCGGGGAGCTGTTTTTT,CASSPARLAGNTGELFF,TRBD2,TRBJ2-2,-,TRBV7-2
TGCGCCAGCAGCCATGACTCGGCAGACTATGGCTACACCTTC,CASSHDSADYGYTF,-,TRBJ1-2,few,TRBV5-1
TGTGCCAGCAGTTTATTAGGTAGCAATCAGCCCCAGCATTTT,CASSLLGSNQPQHF,-,TRBJ1-5,few,TRBV12-3/TRBV12-4
TGTGCCAGCAGCCGAACTACAGGGGCAGAGCAGTACTTC,CASSRTTGAEQYF,TRBD1,TRBJ2-7,medium-sized,TRBV5-5
TGTGCCAGCAGCTTGGTCCCCTCTAGCGGGAGAAGGGTAGAGACCCAGTACTTC,CASSLVPSSGRRVETQYF,TRBD2,TRBJ2-5,few,TRBV5-5
TGTGCCAGCAGTGAACTTAGCGGGAGCGAGATGGACGAGCAGTACTTC,CASSELSGSEMDEQYF,TRBD2,TRBJ2-7,few,TRBV6-1
TGTGCCAGCAGCTTAGAGGACAGGGGGCGCTTGGACTATGGCTACACCTTC,CASSLEDRGRLDYGYTF,TRBD1,TRBJ1-2,-,TRBV11-2
TGCAGTGCTAGGCGGGACAGGGCGGCGGCAGGCATTTACGAGCAGTACTTC,CSARRDRAAAGIYEQYF,TRBD1,TRBJ2-7,-,TRBV20-1
TGTGCCAGCAGCAAAACGGGGGACTTCCTGATGGTGGAGACCCAGTACTTC,CASSKTGDFLMVETQYF,-,TRBJ2-5,-,TRBV21-1
TGTGCCAGCAGCTTAGTCGGGGGAGCTGGCTACAATGAGCAGTTCTTC,CASSLVGGAGYNEQFF,-,TRBJ2-1,few,TRBV7-9
TGTGCCAGCAGCTTAGTTACCACCAGTAGCGAGCAGTACTTC,CASSLVTTSSEQYF,-,TRBJ2-7,few,TRBV7-9
TGTGCCACCAGCAGAGACCGACTCGAGCAGTACTTC,CATSRDRLEQYF,-,TRBJ2-7,few,TRBV15
TGTGCCAGCAGCGGGGGAAGGGGCCGGGCCACTGAAGCTTTCTTT,CASSGGRGRATEAFF,-,TRBJ1-1,few,TRBV7-2
TGCGCCAGCACCGGACAGGGTTATTACACTGAAGCTTTCTTT,CASTGQGYYTEAFF,TRBD1,TRBJ1-1,-,TRBV5-1
TGCGCCAGCAGCCAAGGCGTGGGGGGGTCTGGAAACACCATATATTTT,CASSQGVGGSGNTIYF,-,TRBJ1-3,-,TRBV4-3
TGTGCCAGCAGTCCTTCTAACGAGCAGTACTTC,CASSPSNEQYF,-,TRBJ2-7,-,TRBV6-6
TGTGCCACCAGCAGGGACCCCAATCAGCCCCAGCATTTT,CATSRDPNQPQHF,-,TRBJ1-5,few,TRBV24-1
TGCGCCAGCAGCTTGGACGGGACAGGTCCCGGGGAGCTGTTTTTT,CASSLDGTGPGELFF,TRBD1,TRBJ2-2,-,TRBV5-1
TGTGCCAGCAGCGCACGACAGGGGGGGACTGAAGCTTTCTTT,CASSARQGGTEAFF,TRBD1,TRBJ1-1,-,TRBV7-9
TGTGCCAGCAAGCTTCCGCTCAGCACAGATACGCAGTATTTT,CASKLPLSTDTQYF,-,TRBJ2-3,few,TRBV28
TGTGCCAGTAGTACCGCTCCCGGCTACGAGCAGTACTTC,CASSTAPGYEQYF,-,TRBJ2-7,few,TRBV19
TGTGCCAGCAGCTTTGGAAACCGGGAGACCCAGTACTTC,CASSFGNRETQYF,-,TRBJ2-5,few,TRBV7-8
TGTGCCAGCAGCTTAACACCGAGTTTGGGCACTGAAGCTTTCTTT,CASSLTPSLGTEAFF,-,TRBJ1-1,-,TRBV7-9
TGTGCCTGGACGGCGGGAAATGAGCAGTTCTTC,CAWTAGNEQFF,-,TRBJ2-1,few,TRBV30
TGTGCCAGCAGCTTGGTCCCAACTAGGAGCACAGATACGCAGTATTTT,CASSLVPTRSTDTQYF,-,TRBJ2-3,-,TRBV5-6
TGCAGCGTTGCGGAGGGGGGATCCAACACCGGGGAGCTGTTTTTT,CSVAEGGSNTGELFF,-,TRBJ2-2,few,TRBV29-1
TGTGCCAGCAGCCAAGATCGCAGGGGCCACTATGGCTACACCTTC,CASSQDRRGHYGYTF,-,TRBJ1-2,-,TRBV14
TGTGCCAGCAGCTTTCGGACAGGCAACTCTAACTATGGCTACACCTTC,CASSFRTGNSNYGYTF,TRBD1,TRBJ1-2,few,TRBV7-9
TGTGCCAGCAACTTACCGGGACAGGGTATCTACGAGCAGTACTTC,CASNLPGQGIYEQYF,TRBD1,TRBJ2-7,few,TRBV6-6
TGTGCCAGCAGCCGGACAGGGGTTAACTATGGCTACACCTTC,CASSRTGVNYGYTF,TRBD1,TRBJ1-2,-,TRBV6-5
TGCAGCGTTGTCGGGTCGAACACTGAAGCTTTCTTT,CSVVGSNTEAFF,-,TRBJ1-1,-,TRBV29-1
TGTGCCAGCAGCTTAGGCGCGGGGACGCAAGAGACCCAGTACTTC,CASSLGAGTQETQYF,-,TRBJ2-5,few,TRBV7-6